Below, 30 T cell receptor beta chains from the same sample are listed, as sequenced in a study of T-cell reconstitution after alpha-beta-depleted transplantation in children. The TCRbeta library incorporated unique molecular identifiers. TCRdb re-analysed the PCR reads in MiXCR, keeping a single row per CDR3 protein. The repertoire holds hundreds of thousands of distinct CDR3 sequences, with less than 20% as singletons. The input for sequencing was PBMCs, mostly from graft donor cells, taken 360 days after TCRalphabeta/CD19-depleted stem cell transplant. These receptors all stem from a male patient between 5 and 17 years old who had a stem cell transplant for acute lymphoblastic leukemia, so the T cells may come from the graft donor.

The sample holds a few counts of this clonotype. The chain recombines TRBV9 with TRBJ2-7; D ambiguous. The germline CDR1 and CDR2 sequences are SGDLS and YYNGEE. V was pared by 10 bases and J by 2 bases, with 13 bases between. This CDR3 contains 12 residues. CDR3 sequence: CAGKDIPYEQYF. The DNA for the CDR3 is TGTGCCGGAAAAGACATACCCTACGAGCAGTACTTC. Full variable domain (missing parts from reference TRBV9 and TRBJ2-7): DSGVTQTPKHLITATGQRVTLRCSPRSGDLSVYWYQQSLDQGLQFLIQYYNGEERAKGNILERFSAQQFPDLHSELNLSSLELGDSALYFCAGKDIPYEQYFGPGTRLTVT.

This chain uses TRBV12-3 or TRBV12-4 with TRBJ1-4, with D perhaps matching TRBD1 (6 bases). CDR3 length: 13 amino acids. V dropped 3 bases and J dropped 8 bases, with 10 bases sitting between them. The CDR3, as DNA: TGTGCCAGCAGTTTTCTGGGGGCGGAAAAACTGTTTTTT. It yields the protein CASSFLGAEKLFF.

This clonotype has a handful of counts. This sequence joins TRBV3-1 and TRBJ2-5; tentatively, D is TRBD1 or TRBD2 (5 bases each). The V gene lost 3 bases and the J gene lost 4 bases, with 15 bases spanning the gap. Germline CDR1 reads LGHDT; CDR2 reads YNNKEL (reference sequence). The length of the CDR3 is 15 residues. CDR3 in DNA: TGTGCCAGCAGCCATCCCCGGCCAGGGAGAGAGACCCAGTACTTC. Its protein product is CASSHPRPGRETQYF.

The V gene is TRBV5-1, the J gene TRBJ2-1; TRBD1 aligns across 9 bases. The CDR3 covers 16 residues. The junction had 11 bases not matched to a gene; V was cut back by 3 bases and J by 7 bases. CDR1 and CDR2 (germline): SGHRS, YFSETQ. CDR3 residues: CASSWDRAKGENEQFF. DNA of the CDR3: TGCGCCAGCAGCTGGGACAGGGCCAAGGGGGAGAATGAGCAGTTCTTC. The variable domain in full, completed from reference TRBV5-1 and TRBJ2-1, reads KAGVTQTPRYLIKTRGQQVTLSCSPISGHRSVSWYQQTPGQGLQFLFEYFSETQRNKGNFPGRFSGRQFSNSRSEMNVSTLELGDSALYLCASSWDRAKGENEQFFGPGTRLTVL.

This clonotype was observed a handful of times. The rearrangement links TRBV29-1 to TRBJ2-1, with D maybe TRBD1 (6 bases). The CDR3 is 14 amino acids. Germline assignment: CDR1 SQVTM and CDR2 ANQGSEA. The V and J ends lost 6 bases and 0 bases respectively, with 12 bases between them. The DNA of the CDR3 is TGCAGCGTCGTGACAGGAAGCTCCTACAATGAGCAGTTCTTC. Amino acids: CSVVTGSSYNEQFF.

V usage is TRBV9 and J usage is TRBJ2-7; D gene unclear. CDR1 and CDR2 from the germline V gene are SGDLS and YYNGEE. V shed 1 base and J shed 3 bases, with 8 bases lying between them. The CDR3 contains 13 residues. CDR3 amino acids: CASSVSPDYEQYF. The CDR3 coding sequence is TGTGCCAGCAGCGTATCCCCCGACTACGAGCAGTACTTC.

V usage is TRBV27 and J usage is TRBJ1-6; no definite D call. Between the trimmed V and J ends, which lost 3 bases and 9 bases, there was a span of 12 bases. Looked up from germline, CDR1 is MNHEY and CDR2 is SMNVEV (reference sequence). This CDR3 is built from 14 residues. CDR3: CASSLDGVGSPLHF. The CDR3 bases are TGTGCCAGCAGTTTGGACGGGGTAGGTTCACCCCTCCACTTT.

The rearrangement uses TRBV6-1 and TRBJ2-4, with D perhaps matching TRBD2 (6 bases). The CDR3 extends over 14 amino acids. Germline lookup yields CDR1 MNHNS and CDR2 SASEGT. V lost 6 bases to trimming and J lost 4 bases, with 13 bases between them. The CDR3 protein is CASRRGGDKNIQYF. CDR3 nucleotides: TGTGCCAGCAGAAGAGGAGGGGATAAAAACATTCAGTACTTC.

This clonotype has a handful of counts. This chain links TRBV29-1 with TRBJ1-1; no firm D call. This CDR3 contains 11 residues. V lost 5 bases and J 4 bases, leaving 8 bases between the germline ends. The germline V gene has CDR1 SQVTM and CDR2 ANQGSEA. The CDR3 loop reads CSVQHSTEAFF. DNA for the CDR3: TGCAGCGTTCAGCACAGCACTGAAGCTTTCTTT.

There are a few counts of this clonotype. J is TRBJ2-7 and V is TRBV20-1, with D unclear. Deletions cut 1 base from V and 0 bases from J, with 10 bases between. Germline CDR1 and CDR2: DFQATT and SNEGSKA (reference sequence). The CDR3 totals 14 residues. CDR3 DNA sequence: TGCAGTGCTAGAGGCCCGCTCGGCTCCTACGAGCAGTACTTC. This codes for CSARGPLGSYEQYF.

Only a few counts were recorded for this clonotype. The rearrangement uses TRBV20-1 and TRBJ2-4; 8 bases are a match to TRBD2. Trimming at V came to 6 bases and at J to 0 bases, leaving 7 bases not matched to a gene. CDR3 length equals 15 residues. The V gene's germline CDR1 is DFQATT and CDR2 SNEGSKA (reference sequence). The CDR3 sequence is CSASSGSGAKNIQYF. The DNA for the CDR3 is TGCAGTGCATCGAGCGGGAGCGGAGCCAAAAACATTCAGTACTTC.

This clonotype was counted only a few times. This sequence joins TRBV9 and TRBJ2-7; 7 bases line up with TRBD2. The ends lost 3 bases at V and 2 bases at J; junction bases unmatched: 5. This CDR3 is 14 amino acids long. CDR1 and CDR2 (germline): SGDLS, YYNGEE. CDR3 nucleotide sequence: TGTGCCAGCAGCGGAATTGGGGGGGCCTACGAGCAGTACTTC. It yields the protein CASSGIGGAYEQYF.

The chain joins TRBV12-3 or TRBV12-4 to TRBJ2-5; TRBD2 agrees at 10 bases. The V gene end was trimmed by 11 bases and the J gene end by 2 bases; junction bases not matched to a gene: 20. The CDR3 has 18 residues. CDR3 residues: CAFSPVRTSGNGQETQYF. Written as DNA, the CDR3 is TGTGCCTTCAGTCCAGTCCGCACTAGCGGGAACGGACAAGAGACCCAGTACTTC.

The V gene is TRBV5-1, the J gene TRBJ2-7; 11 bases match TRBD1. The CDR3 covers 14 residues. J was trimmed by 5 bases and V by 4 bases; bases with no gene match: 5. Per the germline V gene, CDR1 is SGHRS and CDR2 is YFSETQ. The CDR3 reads CASSRGTGGNEQYF. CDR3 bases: TGCGCCAGCAGCAGAGGGACAGGGGGTAACGAGCAGTACTTC.

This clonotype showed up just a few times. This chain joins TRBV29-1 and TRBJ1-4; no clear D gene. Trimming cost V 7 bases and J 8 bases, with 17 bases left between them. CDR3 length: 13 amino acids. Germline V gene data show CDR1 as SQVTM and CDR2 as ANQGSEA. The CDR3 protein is CSARWTSGEKLFF. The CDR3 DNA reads TGCAGCGCGCGATGGACTAGCGGGGAAAAACTGTTTTTT.

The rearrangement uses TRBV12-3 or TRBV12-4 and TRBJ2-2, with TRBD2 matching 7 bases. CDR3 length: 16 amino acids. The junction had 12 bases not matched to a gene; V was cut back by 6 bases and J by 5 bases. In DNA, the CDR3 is TGTGCCAGCAGCCCTCACGCGGGAGCGGTAACCGGGGAGCTGTTTTTT. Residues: CASSPHAGAVTGELFF.

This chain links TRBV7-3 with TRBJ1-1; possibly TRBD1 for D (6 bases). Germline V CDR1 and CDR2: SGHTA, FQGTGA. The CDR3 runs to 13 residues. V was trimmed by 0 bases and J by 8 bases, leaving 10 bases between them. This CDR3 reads CASSLTRTVEAFF. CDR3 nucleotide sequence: TGTGCCAGCAGCTTAACTAGGACAGTCGAAGCTTTCTTT.

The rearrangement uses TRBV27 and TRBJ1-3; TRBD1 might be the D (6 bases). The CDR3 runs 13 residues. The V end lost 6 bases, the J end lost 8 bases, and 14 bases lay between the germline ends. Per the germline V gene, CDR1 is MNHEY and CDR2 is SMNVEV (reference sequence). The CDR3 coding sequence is TGTGCCAGCAGCTTAACCAGGGGAGACACCATATATTTT. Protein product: CASSLTRGDTIYF.

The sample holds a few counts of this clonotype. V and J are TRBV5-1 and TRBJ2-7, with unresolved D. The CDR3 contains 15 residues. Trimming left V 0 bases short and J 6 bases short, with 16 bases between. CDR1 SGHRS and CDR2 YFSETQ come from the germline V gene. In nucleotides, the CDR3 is TGCGCCAGCAGCTTGGGTGGACCGTTAGGCTCCGAGCAGTACTTC. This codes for CASSLGGPLGSEQYF.

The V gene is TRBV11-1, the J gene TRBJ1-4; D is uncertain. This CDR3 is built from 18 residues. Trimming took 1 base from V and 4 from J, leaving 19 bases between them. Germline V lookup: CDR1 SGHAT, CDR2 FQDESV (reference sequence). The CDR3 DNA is TGTGCCAGCAGCTTAGACAACCTAAAGATACAGCGTAATGAAAAACTGTTTTTT. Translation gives CASSLDNLKIQRNEKLFF.

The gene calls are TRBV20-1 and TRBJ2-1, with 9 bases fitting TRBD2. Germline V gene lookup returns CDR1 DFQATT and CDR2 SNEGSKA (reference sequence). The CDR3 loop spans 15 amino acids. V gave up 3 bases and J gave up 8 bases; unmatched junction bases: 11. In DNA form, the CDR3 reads TGCAGTGCTAGTCAACCTAAGGCGGGAGGGGATGAGCAGTTCTTC. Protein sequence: CSASQPKAGGDEQFF.

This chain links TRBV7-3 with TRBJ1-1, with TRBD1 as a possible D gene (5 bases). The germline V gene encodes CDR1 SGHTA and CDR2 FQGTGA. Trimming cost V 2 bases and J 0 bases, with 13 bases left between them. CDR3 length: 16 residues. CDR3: CASSLGGTEMNTEAFF. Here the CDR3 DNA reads TGTGCCAGCAGCTTAGGAGGGACGGAAATGAACACTGAAGCTTTCTTT.

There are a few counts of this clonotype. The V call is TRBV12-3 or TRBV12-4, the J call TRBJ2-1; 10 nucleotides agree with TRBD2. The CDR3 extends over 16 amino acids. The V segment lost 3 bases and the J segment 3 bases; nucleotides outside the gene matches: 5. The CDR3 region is CASSLGLAINYNEQFF. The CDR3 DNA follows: TGTGCCAGCAGTTTGGGACTAGCGATAAACTACAATGAGCAGTTCTTC.

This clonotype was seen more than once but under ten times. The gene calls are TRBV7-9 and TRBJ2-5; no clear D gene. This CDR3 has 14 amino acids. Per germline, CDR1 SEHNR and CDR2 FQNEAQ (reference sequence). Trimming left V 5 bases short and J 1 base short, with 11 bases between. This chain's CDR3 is CASSALGGQETQYF. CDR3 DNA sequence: TGTGCCAGCAGCGCCTTAGGCGGCCAAGAGACCCAGTACTTC.

The CDR3, as DNA: TGCGCCAGCAGCTTGGGAAGATCTAGCGGGAGGGCCAAGTGGAACGAGCAGTACTTC. Translating it yields CASSLGRSSGRAKWNEQYF. The chain combines TRBV5-1 with TRBJ2-7, with TRBD2 matching over 12 bases. Per germline, CDR1 SGHRS and CDR2 YFSETQ. This CDR3 is 19 amino acids long. The J segment lost 5 bases and the V segment lost 0 bases, leaving 15 bases of the junction unmatched.

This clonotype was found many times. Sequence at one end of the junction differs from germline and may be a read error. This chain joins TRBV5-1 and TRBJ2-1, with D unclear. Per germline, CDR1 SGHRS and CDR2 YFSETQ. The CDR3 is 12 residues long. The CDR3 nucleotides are TGTGCCAGCAGCTTAACAGTAAATGAGCAGTTCTTC. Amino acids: CASSLTVNEQFF.

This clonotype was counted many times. In nucleotides, the CDR3 is TGCAGCGCCCTGACAGGAGGAAACACCATATATTTT. This translates into CSALTGGNTIYF. The chain carries TRBV29-1 and TRBJ1-3, with D tentatively TRBD1 (6 bases). Germline V gives CDR1 SQVTM, CDR2 ANQGSEA. The CDR3 is made up of 12 amino acids. With 7 bases removed from V and 4 bases from J, the gap between germline ends came to 11 bases.

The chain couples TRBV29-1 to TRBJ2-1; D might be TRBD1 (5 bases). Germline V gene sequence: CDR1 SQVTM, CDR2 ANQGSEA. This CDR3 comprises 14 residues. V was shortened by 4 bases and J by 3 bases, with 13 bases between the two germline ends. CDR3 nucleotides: TGCAGCGTTGTGATGTCAGGGTACTACAATGAGCAGTTCTTC. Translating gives CSVVMSGYYNEQFF.

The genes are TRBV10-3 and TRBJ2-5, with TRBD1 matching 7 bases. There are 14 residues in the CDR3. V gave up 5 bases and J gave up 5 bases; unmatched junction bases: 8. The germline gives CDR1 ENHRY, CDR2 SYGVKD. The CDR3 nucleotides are TGTGCCATCAGTAGGACAGGAGATAGGGAGACCCAGTACTTC. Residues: CAISRTGDRETQYF.

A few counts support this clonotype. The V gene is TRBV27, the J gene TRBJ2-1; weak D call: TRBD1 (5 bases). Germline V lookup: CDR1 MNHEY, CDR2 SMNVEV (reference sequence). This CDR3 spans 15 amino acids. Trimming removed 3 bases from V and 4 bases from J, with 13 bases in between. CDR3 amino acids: CASSFGRVVYNEQFF. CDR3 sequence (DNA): TGTGCCAGCAGTTTCGGCAGGGTTGTATACAATGAGCAGTTCTTC.